A selection of T cell receptor beta chains follows, all from one sample in a study of blood T cell repertoires in COVID-19. Using immunoSEQ multiplex PCR, the repertoire was profiled, and TCRdb retains in-frame clones only, with some absent. The data hold about 150,000 clones, with 65% to 90% observed a single time. The sample taken for sequencing was peripheral blood. These receptors all stem from a woman between 55 and 75 years old with COVID-19, enrolled during active disease. The CDR3 runs from the conserved cysteine through the conserved F or W. The D gene is left open where the match is weak. Clone size is shown for a subset of rows, as once, few, many or a class of expanded clone.

j_call: TRBJ1-6
v_call: TRBV4-2
clone_size: NA
d_call: NA
cdr3_nt: TGTGCCAGCAGCCAAGACCCCAGGAGGGATTCACCCCTCCACTTT
cdr3_aa: CASSQDPRRDSPLHF

j_call: TRBJ1-6
v_call: TRBV6-5
clone_size: NA
d_call: NA
cdr3_nt: TGTGCCAGCAATAAACAGGGAAACGCGGATTCACCCCTCCACTTT
cdr3_aa: CASNKQGNADSPLHF

j_call: TRBJ2-2
v_call: TRBV19
clone_size: NA
d_call: TRBD2
cdr3_nt: TGTGCCAGTAGTATTTCCAGCGGGAGCGGGGAGCTGTTTTTT
cdr3_aa: CASSISSGSGELFF

j_call: TRBJ1-1
v_call: TRBV29-1
clone_size: NA
d_call: NA
cdr3_nt: TGCAGCGTTGAAGAGAGGACTGAAGCTTTCTTT
cdr3_aa: CSVEERTEAFF

j_call: TRBJ2-3
v_call: TRBV4-1
clone_size: NA
d_call: NA
cdr3_nt: TGCGCCAGCAGCCAAACGAGGTTTGCGCCAGATACGCAGTATTTT
cdr3_aa: CASSQTRFAPDTQYF

j_call: TRBJ2-1
v_call: TRBV18
clone_size: NA
d_call: NA
cdr3_nt: TGTGCCAGCTCACCAAGGCCCGGGAGTTCCTACAATGAGCAGTTCTTC
cdr3_aa: CASSPRPGSSYNEQFF

j_call: TRBJ1-5
v_call: TRBV9
clone_size: NA
d_call: NA
cdr3_nt: TGTGCCAGCAGCATCTCGGCGGGGGAAAATCAGCCCCAGCATTTT
cdr3_aa: CASSISAGENQPQHF

j_call: TRBJ1-1
v_call: TRBV5-1
clone_size: NA
d_call: TRBD1
cdr3_nt: TGCGCCAGCGCGCAGGGGGGCTATGGCACTGAAGCTTTCTTT
cdr3_aa: CASAQGGYGTEAFF

j_call: TRBJ1-5
v_call: TRBV2
clone_size: NA
d_call: TRBD1
cdr3_nt: TGTGCCAGCATTCCACAGGGGAATAGCAATCAGCCCCAGCATTTT
cdr3_aa: CASIPQGNSNQPQHF

j_call: TRBJ1-2
v_call: TRBV29-1
clone_size: NA
d_call: NA
cdr3_nt: TGCAGCGACACAGGGAATGGCTACACCTTC
cdr3_aa: CSDTGNGYTF

j_call: TRBJ1-5
v_call: TRBV19
clone_size: NA
d_call: NA
cdr3_nt: TGTGCCAGTAGCCCTATTATTAGCAATCAGCCCCAGCATTTT
cdr3_aa: CASSPIISNQPQHF

j_call: TRBJ2-2
v_call: TRBV18
clone_size: NA
d_call: TRBD2
cdr3_nt: TGTGCCAGCTCACCACTTGGGAGACTAGCGGGACAGAACACCGGGGAGCTGTTTTTT
cdr3_aa: CASSPLGRLAGQNTGELFF

j_call: TRBJ2-5
v_call: TRBV12-5
clone_size: few
d_call: NA
cdr3_nt: TGTGCTAGTGGTTTGGTCGCTCAGGGCAAAGAGACCCAGTACTTC
cdr3_aa: CASGLVAQGKETQYF

j_call: TRBJ2-1
v_call: TRBV18
clone_size: NA
d_call: NA
cdr3_nt: TGTGCCAGCTCACCTCCTGTCAGAGGTGAGCAGTTCTTC
cdr3_aa: CASSPPVRGEQFF

j_call: TRBJ1-6
v_call: TRBV9
clone_size: NA
d_call: NA
cdr3_nt: TGTGCCAGCAGCGTAGCGGAGGAGCTCCCCCTCCACTTT
cdr3_aa: CASSVAEELPLHF

j_call: TRBJ2-4
v_call: TRBV6-2/TRBV6-3
clone_size: NA
d_call: NA
cdr3_nt: TGTGCCAGCAGTTCGGGAAACATTCAGTACTTC
cdr3_aa: CASSSGNIQYF

j_call: TRBJ2-7
v_call: TRBV5-4
clone_size: NA
d_call: NA
cdr3_nt: TGTGCCAGCAGCTTCACAGGGAACTCCTACGAGCAGTACTTC
cdr3_aa: CASSFTGNSYEQYF

j_call: TRBJ1-1
v_call: TRBV11-2
clone_size: NA
d_call: NA
cdr3_nt: TGTGCCAGCAGCTTCTTTACAGGGAGAGACACTGAAGCTTTCTTT
cdr3_aa: CASSFFTGRDTEAFF

j_call: TRBJ1-1
v_call: TRBV18
clone_size: NA
d_call: NA
cdr3_nt: TGTGCCAGCTCAACCGAGAGGGCAGGGAGGACTGAAGCTTTCTTT
cdr3_aa: CASSTERAGRTEAFF

j_call: TRBJ1-2
v_call: TRBV25-1
clone_size: NA
d_call: TRBD1
cdr3_nt: TGTGCCAGCAGTGAATTTGTGACAGGGGTGGGTGGCTACACCTTC
cdr3_aa: CASSEFVTGVGGYTF

j_call: TRBJ1-5
v_call: TRBV6-5
clone_size: few
d_call: TRBD1
cdr3_nt: TGTGCCACGGGACAGGGGGGAAGACAGCCCCAGCATTTT
cdr3_aa: CATGQGGRQPQHF

j_call: TRBJ2-7
v_call: TRBV5-1
clone_size: NA
d_call: TRBD2
cdr3_nt: TGCGCCAGCAGCTGGAACGCGGGGACTACGTCCTACGAGCAGTACTTC
cdr3_aa: CASSWNAGTTSYEQYF

j_call: TRBJ1-1
v_call: TRBV6-5
clone_size: once
d_call: TRBD1
cdr3_nt: TGTGCCAGCAGACGGGACAGGGGCACTGAAGCTTTCTTT
cdr3_aa: CASRRDRGTEAFF

j_call: TRBJ1-2
v_call: TRBV4-1
clone_size: NA
d_call: NA
cdr3_nt: TGCGCCAGCAGCCAAGATGTACAGGGTAGCGGCTACACCTTC
cdr3_aa: CASSQDVQGSGYTF

j_call: TRBJ1-6
v_call: TRBV6-5
clone_size: NA
d_call: TRBD1
cdr3_nt: TGTGCCAGCAGTTCCCGGCAGGGGGGTTCACCCCTCCACTTT
cdr3_aa: CASSSRQGGSPLHF

j_call: TRBJ1-2
v_call: TRBV10-2
clone_size: NA
d_call: NA
cdr3_nt: TGCGCCAGCAGTGAAAACAGTAACTATGGCTACACCTTC
cdr3_aa: CASSENSNYGYTF

j_call: TRBJ1-2
v_call: TRBV3-1/TRBV3-2
clone_size: NA
d_call: TRBD1
cdr3_nt: TGTGCCAGCAGCCCTCCCTCGACAGGGGTGAGGGGCTACACCTTC
cdr3_aa: CASSPPSTGVRGYTF

j_call: TRBJ2-1
v_call: TRBV7-3
clone_size: NA
d_call: TRBD1
cdr3_nt: TGTGCCAGCAGCTTACCCGGGACAGGATTCAATGAGCAGTTCTTC
cdr3_aa: CASSLPGTGFNEQFF

j_call: TRBJ1-1
v_call: TRBV2
clone_size: NA
d_call: TRBD1
cdr3_nt: TGTGCCACCAATGGACAGGGGGCAAAGAACACTGAAGCTTTCTTT
cdr3_aa: CATNGQGAKNTEAFF

j_call: TRBJ1-3
v_call: TRBV29-1
clone_size: NA
d_call: NA
cdr3_nt: TGCAGCGTTGCGATGGCTCCAGGGGACACCATATATTTT
cdr3_aa: CSVAMAPGDTIYF

j_call: TRBJ2-7
v_call: TRBV19
clone_size: NA
d_call: TRBD1
cdr3_nt: TGTGCCAGTAACTCACCTCGGGACAGTGGAAGCGAGCAGTACTTC
cdr3_aa: CASNSPRDSGSEQYF

j_call: TRBJ1-4
v_call: TRBV15
clone_size: NA
d_call: NA
cdr3_nt: TGTGCCACCAGCAGATTCATGTCGGGGGAGGAAGAAAAACTGTTTTTT
cdr3_aa: CATSRFMSGEEEKLFF

j_call: TRBJ2-6
v_call: TRBV5-1
clone_size: NA
d_call: TRBD2
cdr3_nt: TGCGCCAGCTTCCCAGGGACTAGCCTCTCTGGGGCCAACGTCCTGACTTTC
cdr3_aa: CASFPGTSLSGANVLTF

j_call: TRBJ2-3
v_call: TRBV5-4
clone_size: once
d_call: NA
cdr3_nt: TGTGCCAGCAGGCCAGACACCACAGATACGCAGTATTTT
cdr3_aa: CASRPDTTDTQYF

j_call: TRBJ1-1
v_call: TRBV5-1
clone_size: NA
d_call: NA
cdr3_nt: TGCGCCAGCAGCACCAGGGGATCGAACACTGAAGCTTTCTTT
cdr3_aa: CASSTRGSNTEAFF

j_call: TRBJ2-3
v_call: TRBV7-9
clone_size: NA
d_call: NA
cdr3_nt: TGTGCCAGCAGCCCCCAGCGGAGAGGCACAGATACGCAGTATTTT
cdr3_aa: CASSPQRRGTDTQYF

j_call: TRBJ2-6
v_call: TRBV6-1
clone_size: NA
d_call: NA
cdr3_nt: TGTGCCAGCAGTGAAGTGGGCCTTGGGGCCAACGTCCTGACTTTC
cdr3_aa: CASSEVGLGANVLTF

j_call: TRBJ1-2
v_call: TRBV6-2/TRBV6-3
clone_size: NA
d_call: NA
cdr3_nt: TGTGCCAGCAGTTACGGGGCCGACAGAATCTATGGCTACACCTTC
cdr3_aa: CASSYGADRIYGYTF

j_call: TRBJ1-1
v_call: TRBV6-5
clone_size: NA
d_call: TRBD1
cdr3_nt: TGTGCCAGCAGTTACGGACAGGGGACCTGGAACACTGAAGCTTTCTTT
cdr3_aa: CASSYGQGTWNTEAFF

j_call: TRBJ1-1
v_call: TRBV28
clone_size: NA
d_call: NA
cdr3_nt: TGTGCCAGCACCCAGGCGCAGCACGCTGAAGCTTTCTTT
cdr3_aa: CASTQAQHAEAFF

j_call: TRBJ1-4
v_call: TRBV5-8
clone_size: once
d_call: NA
cdr3_nt: TGTGCCAGCAGCTTGCAGGGGCGGGCTAATGAAAAACTGTTTTTT
cdr3_aa: CASSLQGRANEKLFF

j_call: TRBJ1-1
v_call: TRBV2
clone_size: NA
d_call: NA
cdr3_nt: TGTGCCAGCAGGAGCGGGGGTGGTACTGAAGCTTTCTTT
cdr3_aa: CASRSGGGTEAFF

j_call: TRBJ2-7
v_call: TRBV5-1
clone_size: once
d_call: TRBD2
cdr3_nt: TGCGCCAGCAGCTTCAGACTAGCGGGAGGCTACGAGCAGTACTTC
cdr3_aa: CASSFRLAGGYEQYF

j_call: TRBJ2-4
v_call: TRBV25-1
clone_size: NA
d_call: NA
cdr3_nt: TGTGCCAGCAGTGACGAGGGAGACATTCAGTACTTC
cdr3_aa: CASSDEGDIQYF

j_call: TRBJ2-5
v_call: TRBV18
clone_size: NA
d_call: TRBD2
cdr3_nt: TGTGCCAGCTCACCACTCTTAGCGGGAGAGGAGACCCAGTACTTC
cdr3_aa: CASSPLLAGEETQYF

j_call: TRBJ1-5
v_call: TRBV19
clone_size: NA
d_call: TRBD1
cdr3_nt: TGTGCCAGTAGTATTAGAACAGGGGCCCGACAGCCCCAGCATTTT
cdr3_aa: CASSIRTGARQPQHF

j_call: TRBJ1-6
v_call: TRBV6-5
clone_size: NA
d_call: TRBD1
cdr3_nt: TGTGCCAGCATTGGACAGGGAGGGGATAATTCACCCCTCCACTTT
cdr3_aa: CASIGQGGDNSPLHF

j_call: TRBJ1-6
v_call: TRBV4-1
clone_size: NA
d_call: NA
cdr3_nt: TGCGCCAGCAGCTTAAATAATTCACCCCTCCACTTT
cdr3_aa: CASSLNNSPLHF

j_call: TRBJ2-3
v_call: TRBV29-1
clone_size: NA
d_call: NA
cdr3_nt: TGCAGCGTTGATGGGGGCGCAGATACGCAGTATTTT
cdr3_aa: CSVDGGADTQYF

j_call: TRBJ1-4
v_call: TRBV19
clone_size: once
d_call: TRBD1
cdr3_nt: TGTGCCAGCCGCAGGGGGCCAACTAATGAAAAACTGTTTTTT
cdr3_aa: CASRRGPTNEKLFF

j_call: TRBJ1-2
v_call: TRBV7-8
clone_size: NA
d_call: TRBD1
cdr3_nt: TGTGCCAGCAGCCCCCGACAGGGACCTAACTATGGCTACACCTTC
cdr3_aa: CASSPRQGPNYGYTF

j_call: TRBJ1-2
v_call: TRBV6-1
clone_size: NA
d_call: NA
cdr3_nt: TGTGCCAGCAGTGAAGGTCACAGCTACTATGGCTACACCTTC
cdr3_aa: CASSEGHSYYGYTF

j_call: TRBJ1-6
v_call: TRBV27
clone_size: NA
d_call: NA
cdr3_nt: TGTGCCAGCAGTTTATCGAGGAAGACCTTAGAAAATTCACCCCTCCACTTT
cdr3_aa: CASSLSRKTLENSPLHF

j_call: TRBJ1-2
v_call: TRBV14
clone_size: NA
d_call: NA
cdr3_nt: TGTGCCAGCAGCCCACGTAGAAACTATGGCTACACCTTC
cdr3_aa: CASSPRRNYGYTF

j_call: TRBJ2-5
v_call: TRBV3-1/TRBV3-2
clone_size: NA
d_call: TRBD2
cdr3_nt: TGTGCCAGCAGCCCCCAATTAGCGGGGGGAAAGACCCAGTACTTC
cdr3_aa: CASSPQLAGGKTQYF